The next 25 T cell receptor beta chains were all read from a single sample in a study of blood T cell repertoires in COVID-19. Only in-frame clones appear in the TCRdb table, and some are missing; sequencing was by immunoSEQ multiplex PCR. The sample holds 130,000 to 150,000 clones, about nine tenths seen once. Sequenced: peripheral blood. Receptors were obtained from a woman in her forties or fifties with acute or convalescent COVID-19.

This chain links TRBV7-9 with TRBJ2-1; the match to TRBD2 covers 9 bases. The CDR3 consists of 15 residues. The trim removed 4 bases at V and 6 bases at J, leaving 7 bases unmatched. Germline V gene sequence: CDR1 SEHNR, CDR2 FQNEAQ (reference sequence). This CDR3 reads CASSYAGGPGNEQFF. As DNA, the CDR3 is TGTGCCAGCAGCTACGCGGGAGGGCCTGGCAATGAGCAGTTCTTC.

The chain is built from TRBV6-5 and TRBJ1-2; D possibly corresponds to TRBD1 (6 bases). Germline V gene lookup returns CDR1 MNHEY and CDR2 SVGAGI. CDR3 size: 14 residues. The ends were cut back, 2 bases at V and 6 bases at J, with 13 bases in the middle. CDR3 in amino acids: CASSYEQGNNGYTF. CDR3 bases: TGTGCCAGCAGTTACGAACAGGGAAACAATGGCTACACCTTC.

The CDR3 nucleotides are TGTGCCAGCAGCGCGTGGGACAGGGTAGCGGATACGCAGTATTTT. This gives the protein CASSAWDRVADTQYF. The chain has TRBV9 and TRBJ2-3; TRBD1 agrees at 9 bases. J lost 6 bases, V lost 3 bases, and 8 bases had no gene match. CDR3 length: 15 amino acids. In germline, CDR1 is SGDLS, CDR2 YYNGEE.

CDR3 sequence reads: CASSEVRGSQQYF. CDR3 DNA: TGTGCCAGCAGTGAAGTGAGGGGGAGCCAGCAGTACTTC. The genes are TRBV6-1 and TRBJ2-7; TRBD1 might be the D (6 bases). Germline lookup yields CDR1 MNHNS and CDR2 SASEGT. Trimming shortened V by 1 base and J by 8 bases, and 12 bases separated the two germline ends. The length of the CDR3 is 13 residues.

The rearrangement links TRBV10-3 to TRBJ2-2; possibly TRBD1 for D (5 bases). The CDR3 runs 12 residues. CDR1 and CDR2 from the germline V gene are ENHRY and SYGVKD. The V end lost 7 bases, the J end lost 4 bases, and 7 bases lay between the germline ends. CDR3 coding DNA: TGTGCCATCACGCAGGGCACCGGGGAGCTGTTTTTT. It is translated as CAITQGTGELFF.

This rearrangement joins TRBV27 to TRBJ2-4; 9 positions match TRBD2. J gave up 2 bases and V 10 bases, and 6 bases lay outside the gene matches. Per the germline V gene, CDR1 is MNHEY and CDR2 is SMNVEV (reference sequence). The CDR3 has 14 amino acids. CDR3 sequence (DNA): TGTGCCACCGCGGGGGGGGGCCCCAAAAACATTCAGTACTTC. Its protein product is CATAGGGPKNIQYF.

This chain uses TRBV10-2 with TRBJ2-6; no clear D. Germline assignment: CDR1 WSHSY and CDR2 SAAADI. The CDR3 runs to 17 residues. With 0 bases removed from V and 0 bases from J, the gap between germline ends came to 9 bases. CDR3: CASSESRLISGANVLTF. In DNA, the CDR3 is TGCGCCAGCAGTGAGTCCCGACTGATCTCTGGGGCCAACGTCCTGACTTTC.

The chain recombines TRBV7-3 with TRBJ2-3; TRBD1 matches 11 bases. The CDR3 covers 15 residues. Trimming removed 2 bases from V and 4 bases from J; junction bases left unmatched: 2. Germline lookup yields CDR1 SGHTA and CDR2 FQGTGA. The CDR3 nucleotides are TGTGCCAGCAGCTTAGGGACAGGGGGTCCAGATACGCAGTATTTT. Residues: CASSLGTGGPDTQYF. The variable domain in full, with the rest retrieved from reference TRBV7-3 and TRBJ2-3, is GAGVSQTPSNKVTEKGKYVELRCDPISGHTALYWYRQSLGQGPEFLIYFQGTGAADDSGLPNDRFFAVRPEGSVSTLKIQRTERGDSAVYLCASSLGTGGPDTQYFGPGTRLTVL.

The rearrangement joins TRBV9 to TRBJ2-7; TRBD2 might be the D (6 bases). Germline CDR1 is SGDLS and CDR2 is YYNGEE. V gave up 4 bases and J gave up 5 bases, with 16 bases separating them. The CDR3 is made up of 14 amino acids. This CDR3 is CASSSVGEVHEQYF. CDR3 nucleotide sequence: TGTGCCAGCAGCTCAGTGGGGGAGGTCCACGAGCAGTACTTC.

This clone was counted a single time. The chain uses TRBV3-1 (or the pseudogene TRBV3-2) and TRBJ2-7, with TRBD1 identical over 7 bases. This CDR3 has 15 residues. V gave up 1 base and J gave up 2 bases; unmatched junction bases: 5. Germline CDR1 is LGHDT and CDR2 is YNNKEL (reference sequence). This chain's CDR3 is CASSQVGDSPYEQYF. The CDR3 DNA reads as TGTGCCAGCAGCCAAGTTGGGGACAGCCCCTACGAGCAGTACTTC.

This chain connects TRBV7-3 to TRBJ2-5; weak D call: TRBD1 (6 bases). The CDR3 is 17 amino acids. The germline gives CDR1 SGHTA, CDR2 FQGTGA. The ends were cut back, 4 bases at V and 2 bases at J, with 20 bases in the middle. The CDR3 DNA is TGTGCCAGCAGCTCCTCACGGGTGAGGACAGCACAAGAGACCCAGTACTTC. It specifies CASSSSRVRTAQETQYF.

The genes are TRBV30 and TRBJ2-1; D remains unclear. Trimming removed 6 bases at V and 0 bases at J, with 9 bases between. The CDR3 length is 13 residues. The germline V gene has CDR1 GTSNPN and CDR2 SVGIG (reference sequence). The DNA for the CDR3 is TGTGCCTGCGAACCGAGCTCCTACAATGAGCAGTTCTTC. Translated, it gives CACEPSSYNEQFF.

The chain joins TRBV9 to TRBJ2-1; maybe TRBD1 (6 bases). Trimming removed 1 base at V and 6 bases at J, with 11 bases between. Per germline, CDR1 SGDLS and CDR2 YYNGEE. The CDR3 totals 14 residues. The DNA for the CDR3 is TGTGCCAGCAGCGTACAGGGGTCCGGCAATGAGCAGTTCTTC. This gives the protein CASSVQGSGNEQFF.

The V gene is TRBV27, the J gene TRBJ2-5, with 9 bases identical to TRBD2. From germline, CDR1 is MNHEY and CDR2 SMNVEV (reference sequence). The CDR3 is made up of 15 amino acids. V was pared by 6 bases and J by 6 bases, with 11 bases of the junction left unmatched. The CDR3 region has the DNA TGTGCCAGCAGCTTGGATGGACTAGCGACGAAGACCCAGTACTTC. It yields the protein CASSLDGLATKTQYF.

The chain is built from TRBV19 and TRBJ1-2; D is possibly TRBD1 (6 bases). The CDR3 loop spans 15 amino acids. V was shortened by 4 bases and J by 2 bases, with 14 bases between the two germline ends. CDR1 is LNHDA, CDR2 SQIVND, per germline (reference sequence). The CDR3 bases are TGTGCCAGTAGTACCCCAGGGGTTACGAACTATGGCTACACCTTC. Translated: CASSTPGVTNYGYTF.

This clone was counted only a few times. V and J are TRBV9 and TRBJ1-6; TRBD1 matches 8 bases. V gave up 4 bases and J gave up 9 bases; unmatched junction bases: 6. Germline V gene data show CDR1 as SGDLS and CDR2 as YYNGEE. The CDR3 sequence is 14 residues long. In DNA form, the CDR3 reads TGTGCCAGCAGCCTCGACAGGGGAGGTTCACCCCTCCACTTT. Its translation is CASSLDRGGSPLHF.

The gene calls are TRBV4-1 and TRBJ1-1; the D is unclear. CDR3 size: 14 residues. CDR1 and CDR2 from the germline V gene are MGHRA and YSYEKL. V shed 0 bases and J shed 3 bases, with 8 bases lying between them. CDR3 residues: CASSQDPGYTEAFF. CDR3 in DNA: TGCGCCAGCAGCCAAGATCCGGGGTACACTGAAGCTTTCTTT.

This sequence joins TRBV24-1 and TRBJ2-7; 9 bases align to TRBD2. Germline V gives CDR1 KGHDR, CDR2 SFDVKD. Losses at the gene ends were 0 bases for V and 4 bases for J; bases not matched to a gene: 3. The CDR3 spans 15 residues. CDR3 DNA: TGTGCCACCAGTGATTTGTCTAGCGGGACTTACGAGCAGTACTTC. Translated, it gives CATSDLSSGTYEQYF.

This clone was seen a handful of times. The chain carries TRBV10-1 and TRBJ1-5; TRBD1 matches at 7 bases. With V trimmed by 7 bases and J by 7 bases, 13 bases remained unmatched. The CDR3 extends over 15 amino acids. Germline V CDR1 and CDR2: WNHNN, SYGVQD (reference sequence). The CDR3 DNA follows: TGCGCCAGCACCCAACGCACTGACAGGGAACAGCCCCAGCATTTT. Translated, it gives CASTQRTDREQPQHF.

This clone was counted only a few times. The rearrangement uses TRBV18 and TRBJ1-2; TRBD1 aligns across 8 bases. CDR1 is KGHSH, CDR2 LQKENI, per germline. The CDR3 consists of 13 residues. After removal of 3 bases from V and 5 bases from J, the junction contained 2 bases not matched to a gene. The CDR3 protein is CASSPGTGYGYTF. DNA for the CDR3: TGTGCCAGCTCACCGGGGACAGGATATGGCTACACCTTC.

V gene TRBV19 combines with J gene TRBJ2-7, with TRBD2 matching 9 bases. Germline V CDR1 and CDR2: LNHDA, SQIVND (reference sequence). This CDR3 has 14 residues. Trimming removed 6 bases from V and 3 bases from J; junction bases left unmatched: 6. CDR3 sequence reads: CASRGDSGSYEQYF. The CDR3 bases are TGTGCCAGTAGGGGTGATAGCGGGAGCTACGAGCAGTACTTC.

The gene calls are TRBV27 and TRBJ2-7; D is perhaps TRBD2 (7 bases). Per germline, CDR1 MNHEY and CDR2 SMNVEV (reference sequence). The CDR3 is 16 amino acids. Trimming stripped 2 bases from V and 3 bases from J, with 17 bases between. CDR3: CASSLKGGDTHYEQYF. CDR3 nucleotide sequence: TGTGCCAGCAGTTTAAAGGGAGGGGACACTCACTACGAGCAGTACTTC.

In its sample, this clone was seen once. The rearrangement joins TRBV9 to TRBJ2-1, with 12 nucleotides matching TRBD2. With 4 bases clipped from V and 0 bases from J, the junction kept 8 bases outside the gene matches. This CDR3 has 18 amino acids. In germline, CDR1 is SGDLS, CDR2 YYNGEE. CDR3 sequence reads: CASSTSRLAGVSYNEQFF. CDR3 bases: TGTGCCAGCAGCACGAGCAGACTAGCGGGGGTCTCCTACAATGAGCAGTTCTTC.

The chain uses TRBV4-1 and TRBJ1-2; TRBD1 agrees at 9 bases. With 5 bases clipped from V and 0 bases from J, the junction kept 10 bases outside the gene matches. In germline, CDR1 is MGHRA, CDR2 YSYEKL. This CDR3 is built from 17 residues. The CDR3 DNA reads TGCGCCAGCAGCTCTCCGGGACAGGGCCGAGCTAACTATGGCTACACCTTC. It translates to CASSSPGQGRANYGYTF.

The chain couples TRBV3-1 (or the pseudogene TRBV3-2) to TRBJ1-4, with TRBD1 identical over 7 bases. CDR1 is LGHDT and CDR2 is YNNKEL in the germline V gene (reference sequence). The trim removed 1 base at V and 9 bases at J, leaving 11 bases unmatched. The CDR3 has 16 amino acids. Written as DNA, the CDR3 is TGTGCCAGCAGCCAAGGTGTAGGGGGCGCGGGTCAAAAACTGTTTTTT. Encoded protein: CASSQGVGGAGQKLFF.